This T cell receptor beta chain originates from a study of early T cells in non-severe SARS-CoV-2 infection. General observations from the study: The VDJdb matching leaned toward anti-spike CD8 responses and overlooked private and CD4 specificities.

Each cDNA molecule carried a unique molecular identifier. One entry per CDR3 protein results from TCRdb running MiXCR on the 5' RACE reads. The data contain 46,000 or so distinct CDR3 sequences, roughly an eighth of them singletons. This CDR3 has 17 residues. The V end lost 7 bases, the J end lost 3 bases, and 19 bases lay between the germline ends. The V gene's germline CDR1 is MDHEN and CDR2 SYDVKM. The sample holds many counts of this clonotype. Its target is not known. The clonotype originates from an adult who was a healthcare worker with PCR-confirmed SARS-CoV-2 infection or an uninfected control (not recorded which). The chain recombines TRBV28 with TRBJ2-6, with D maybe TRBD2 (6 bases). The sample taken for sequencing was whole blood. CDR3 sequence: CASINPGPEGGANVLTF. As DNA, the CDR3 is TGTGCCAGCATCAACCCCGGGCCGGAGGGTGGGGCCAACGTCCTGACTTTC.